This passage covers 20 T cell receptor beta chains from one sample sequenced in a study of blood T cell repertoires in COVID-19. TCRdb's copy holds only in-frame clones and misses some; the assay was immunoSEQ multiplex PCR. The data show some 150,000 clones, with 70% to 90% seen just once and around 3.3% held by the top ten. The sequencing sample was made of peripheral blood. The source is a man between 65 and 85 years old with acute or convalescent COVID-19.

The chain links TRBV15 to TRBJ1-4, with 11 positions matching TRBD1. The V segment lost 3 bases and the J segment 11 bases; nucleotides outside the gene matches: 11. The CDR3 has 16 residues. Germline loops: CDR1 LNHNV, CDR2 YYDKDF (reference sequence). CDR3 DNA: TGTGCCACCAGCAGCAGGACAGGGGGCCCTAGTCTTAAACTGTTTTTT. It encodes CATSSRTGGPSLKLFF.

The chain is built from TRBV29-1 and TRBJ2-7; 7 nucleotides align to TRBD2. The CDR3 length is 12 residues. Germline V lookup: CDR1 SQVTM, CDR2 ANQGSEA. The junction had 6 bases not matched to a gene; V was cut back by 5 bases and J by 5 bases. CDR3 protein: CSVREGGNEQYF. The CDR3 bases are TGCAGCGTTAGGGAGGGCGGAAACGAGCAGTACTTC.

The chain combines TRBV27 with TRBJ2-5, with 9 bases identical to TRBD2. The V gene's germline CDR1 is MNHEY and CDR2 SMNVEV (reference sequence). This CDR3 contains 19 residues. V lost 8 bases, J lost 1 base, and 20 bases stayed unmatched. The CDR3 loop is CASGPTGLVGGRAQETQYF. The CDR3 nucleotides are TGTGCCAGCGGCCCTACAGGGTTGGTAGGCGGGAGGGCCCAAGAGACCCAGTACTTC.

The chain recombines TRBV15 with TRBJ2-1, with TRBD2 matching 13 bases. Per germline, CDR1 LNHNV and CDR2 YYDKDF (reference sequence). The CDR3 runs to 17 residues. V lost 6 bases to trimming and J lost 0 bases; unmatched junction nucleotides: 5. Here the CDR3 reads CATRGLAGFSSYNEQFF. The CDR3 nucleotides read TGTGCCACCAGGGGACTAGCGGGGTTTAGCTCCTACAATGAGCAGTTCTTC.

CDR3 nucleotide sequence: TGTGCCAGCAGCCGGGGGGGACAGGGGCCTTTTCCCCAGCATTTT. This gives the protein CASSRGGQGPFPQHF. The chain is built from TRBV27 and TRBJ1-5, with 10 bases lining up with TRBD1. The CDR3 sequence is 15 residues long. J gave up 10 bases and V 6 bases, and 12 bases lay outside the gene matches. Germline V gene sequence: CDR1 MNHEY, CDR2 SMNVEV (reference sequence).

This clone was recorded a few times. This chain connects TRBV5-6 to TRBJ1-6; 8 bases agree with TRBD1. The CDR3 totals 13 residues. V was pared by 4 bases and J by 10 bases, with 4 bases of the junction left unmatched. Looked up from germline, CDR1 is SGHDT and CDR2 is YYEEEE. CDR3 bases: TGTGCCAGCAGCCTGGACAGGGACTCACCCCTCCACTTT. Amino acid sequence: CASSLDRDSPLHF.

V and J are TRBV7-8 and TRBJ2-3, with TRBD2 identical over 12 bases. There are 18 residues in the CDR3. Per the germline V gene, CDR1 is SGHVS and CDR2 is FQNEAQ. V lost 2 bases, J lost 2 bases, and 8 bases stayed unmatched. The CDR3 reads CASSLRLAGAFFTDTQYF. The CDR3 coding sequence is TGTGCCAGCAGCTTAAGACTAGCGGGAGCTTTTTTCACAGATACGCAGTATTTT.

The gene calls are TRBV6-2 or TRBV6-3 and TRBJ2-5; 7 bases align to TRBD2. Germline V gene sequence: CDR1 MNHEY, CDR2 SVGEGT. The V gene end was trimmed by 4 bases and the J gene end by 0 bases; junction bases not matched to a gene: 11. CDR3 length: 17 amino acids. CDR3 bases: TGTGCCAGCAGTTCCCCCTTAAGGGAGGGTGACCAAGAGACCCAGTACTTC. Its translation: CASSSPLREGDQETQYF.

The chain is built from TRBV7-2 and TRBJ1-3; D is ambiguous. V was pared by 1 base and J by 4 bases, with 14 bases between. Germline V gene lookup returns CDR1 SGHTA and CDR2 FQGNSA. The CDR3 has 16 amino acids. CDR3 sequence (DNA): TGTGCCAGCAGCTTAGGACCCCCCCTGGGCGGAAACACCATATATTTT. It is translated as CASSLGPPLGGNTIYF.

This chain connects TRBV7-3 to TRBJ2-1, with D hard to call. The V gene lost 2 bases and the J gene lost 4 bases, with 12 bases spanning the gap. This CDR3 is 15 amino acids long. Per germline, CDR1 SGHTA and CDR2 FQGTGA. The CDR3 DNA reads TGTGCCAGCAGCTTACAGGTACGAGAGTACAATGAGCAGTTCTTC. This gives the protein CASSLQVREYNEQFF.

The rearrangement joins TRBV19 to TRBJ1-2; the D gene is possibly TRBD1 (5 bases). Per germline, CDR1 LNHDA and CDR2 SQIVND (reference sequence). The CDR3 loop spans 14 amino acids. The V and J ends lost 4 bases and 4 bases respectively, with 13 bases between them. The CDR3 loop is CASSTPGGSYGYTF. In nucleotides, the CDR3 is TGTGCCAGTAGTACCCCCGGGGGTAGCTATGGCTACACCTTC.

This clone showed up just once. The chain combines TRBV28 with TRBJ1-4, with 7 bases aligning to TRBD1. V lost 6 bases to trimming and J lost 0 bases; unmatched junction nucleotides: 1. CDR1 and CDR2 from the germline V gene are MDHEN and SYDVKM. This CDR3 is built from 14 residues. This CDR3 reads CASSGTATNEKLFF. The CDR3 nucleotides read TGTGCCAGCAGCGGGACAGCAACTAATGAAAAACTGTTTTTT.

The genes are TRBV24-1 and TRBJ2-5; TRBD2 matches at 9 bases. In germline, CDR1 is KGHDR, CDR2 SFDVKD. There are 16 residues in the CDR3. Trimming removed 4 bases from V and 10 bases from J; junction bases left unmatched: 15. The CDR3 loop reads CATSDTTSGRVKDQYF. DNA for the CDR3: TGTGCCACCAGTGACACCACTAGCGGGCGGGTGAAGGACCAGTACTTC.

The table lists this clone with a few counts. The rearrangement uses TRBV7-2 and TRBJ2-2, with TRBD2 matching over 11 bases. The V and J ends lost 4 bases and 2 bases, in that order; junction bases with no gene match: 6. From germline, CDR1 is SGHTA and CDR2 FQGNSA. The CDR3 totals 17 residues. The CDR3 DNA follows: TGTGCCAGCAGCTCTTCGGGACTAGCGGTTAACACCGGGGAGCTGTTTTTT. This codes for CASSSSGLAVNTGELFF. Based on the CDR3 plus reference TRBV7-2 and TRBJ2-2, the full variable domain is GAGVSQSPSNKVTEKGKDVELRCDPISGHTALYWYRQSLGQGLEFLIYFQGNSAPDKSGLPSDRFSAERTGGSVSTLTIQRTQQEDSAVYLCASSSSGLAVNTGELFFGEGSRLTVL.

The rearrangement joins TRBV4-3 to TRBJ2-1; 14 bases line up with TRBD2. This CDR3 is built from 16 residues. Germline V gene sequence: CDR1 LGHNA, CDR2 YSLEER. With V trimmed by 5 bases and J by 5 bases, 5 bases remained unmatched. The DNA of the CDR3 is TGCGCCAGCAGCAAACGACTAGCGGGAGGGAACAATGAGCAGTTCTTC. It codes for CASSKRLAGGNNEQFF.

The chain recombines TRBV6-1 with TRBJ2-3; the match to TRBD2 covers 15 bases. The V segment lost 3 bases and the J segment 3 bases; nucleotides outside the gene matches: 4. Germline V gene sequence: CDR1 MNHNS, CDR2 SASEGT. There are 17 residues in the CDR3. CDR3 DNA: TGTGCCAGCAGTGAGGGACTAGCGGGAGGTAGTACAGATACGCAGTATTTT. This gives the protein CASSEGLAGGSTDTQYF.

DNA for the CDR3: TGTGCCAGCAGTCCCAGACTAGCGGGAGGGCCTGTCCCCTACGAGCAGTACTTC. Translated, it gives CASSPRLAGGPVPYEQYF. The chain combines TRBV6-6 with TRBJ2-7; 14 positions match TRBD2. The trim removed 5 bases at V and 2 bases at J, leaving 11 bases unmatched. The CDR3 extends over 18 amino acids. Germline loops: CDR1 MNHNY, CDR2 SVGAGI (reference sequence).

This clone appeared a few times. This chain joins TRBV5-4 and TRBJ1-3, with 10 bases matching TRBD1. J was trimmed by 0 bases and V by 3 bases; bases with no gene match: 0. From germline, CDR1 is SGHNT and CDR2 YYREEE (reference sequence). The CDR3 sequence is 15 residues long. This CDR3 reads CASSWDRGSGNTIYF. CDR3 DNA: TGTGCCAGCAGCTGGGACAGGGGCTCTGGAAACACCATATATTTT.

This chain uses TRBV28 with TRBJ2-7, with 7 bases aligning to TRBD2. Germline V lookup: CDR1 MDHEN, CDR2 SYDVKM. The CDR3 length is 15 residues. J gave up 6 bases and V 3 bases, and 11 bases lay outside the gene matches. The CDR3 DNA reads as TGTGCCAGCAGTTTCTCTTGGGGCAGCGGGGCCGAGCAGTACTTC. It codes for CASSFSWGSGAEQYF.

The J gene is TRBJ2-7, the V gene TRBV11-3; 7 bases fit TRBD1. In germline, CDR1 is SGHNT, CDR2 YENEEA. CDR3 length: 15 residues. The ends lost 1 base at V and 6 bases at J; junction bases unmatched: 9. This chain's CDR3 is CASSLGSWAGGEQYF. In nucleotides, the CDR3 is TGTGCCAGCAGCTTAGGTAGTTGGGCAGGGGGCGAGCAGTACTTC.